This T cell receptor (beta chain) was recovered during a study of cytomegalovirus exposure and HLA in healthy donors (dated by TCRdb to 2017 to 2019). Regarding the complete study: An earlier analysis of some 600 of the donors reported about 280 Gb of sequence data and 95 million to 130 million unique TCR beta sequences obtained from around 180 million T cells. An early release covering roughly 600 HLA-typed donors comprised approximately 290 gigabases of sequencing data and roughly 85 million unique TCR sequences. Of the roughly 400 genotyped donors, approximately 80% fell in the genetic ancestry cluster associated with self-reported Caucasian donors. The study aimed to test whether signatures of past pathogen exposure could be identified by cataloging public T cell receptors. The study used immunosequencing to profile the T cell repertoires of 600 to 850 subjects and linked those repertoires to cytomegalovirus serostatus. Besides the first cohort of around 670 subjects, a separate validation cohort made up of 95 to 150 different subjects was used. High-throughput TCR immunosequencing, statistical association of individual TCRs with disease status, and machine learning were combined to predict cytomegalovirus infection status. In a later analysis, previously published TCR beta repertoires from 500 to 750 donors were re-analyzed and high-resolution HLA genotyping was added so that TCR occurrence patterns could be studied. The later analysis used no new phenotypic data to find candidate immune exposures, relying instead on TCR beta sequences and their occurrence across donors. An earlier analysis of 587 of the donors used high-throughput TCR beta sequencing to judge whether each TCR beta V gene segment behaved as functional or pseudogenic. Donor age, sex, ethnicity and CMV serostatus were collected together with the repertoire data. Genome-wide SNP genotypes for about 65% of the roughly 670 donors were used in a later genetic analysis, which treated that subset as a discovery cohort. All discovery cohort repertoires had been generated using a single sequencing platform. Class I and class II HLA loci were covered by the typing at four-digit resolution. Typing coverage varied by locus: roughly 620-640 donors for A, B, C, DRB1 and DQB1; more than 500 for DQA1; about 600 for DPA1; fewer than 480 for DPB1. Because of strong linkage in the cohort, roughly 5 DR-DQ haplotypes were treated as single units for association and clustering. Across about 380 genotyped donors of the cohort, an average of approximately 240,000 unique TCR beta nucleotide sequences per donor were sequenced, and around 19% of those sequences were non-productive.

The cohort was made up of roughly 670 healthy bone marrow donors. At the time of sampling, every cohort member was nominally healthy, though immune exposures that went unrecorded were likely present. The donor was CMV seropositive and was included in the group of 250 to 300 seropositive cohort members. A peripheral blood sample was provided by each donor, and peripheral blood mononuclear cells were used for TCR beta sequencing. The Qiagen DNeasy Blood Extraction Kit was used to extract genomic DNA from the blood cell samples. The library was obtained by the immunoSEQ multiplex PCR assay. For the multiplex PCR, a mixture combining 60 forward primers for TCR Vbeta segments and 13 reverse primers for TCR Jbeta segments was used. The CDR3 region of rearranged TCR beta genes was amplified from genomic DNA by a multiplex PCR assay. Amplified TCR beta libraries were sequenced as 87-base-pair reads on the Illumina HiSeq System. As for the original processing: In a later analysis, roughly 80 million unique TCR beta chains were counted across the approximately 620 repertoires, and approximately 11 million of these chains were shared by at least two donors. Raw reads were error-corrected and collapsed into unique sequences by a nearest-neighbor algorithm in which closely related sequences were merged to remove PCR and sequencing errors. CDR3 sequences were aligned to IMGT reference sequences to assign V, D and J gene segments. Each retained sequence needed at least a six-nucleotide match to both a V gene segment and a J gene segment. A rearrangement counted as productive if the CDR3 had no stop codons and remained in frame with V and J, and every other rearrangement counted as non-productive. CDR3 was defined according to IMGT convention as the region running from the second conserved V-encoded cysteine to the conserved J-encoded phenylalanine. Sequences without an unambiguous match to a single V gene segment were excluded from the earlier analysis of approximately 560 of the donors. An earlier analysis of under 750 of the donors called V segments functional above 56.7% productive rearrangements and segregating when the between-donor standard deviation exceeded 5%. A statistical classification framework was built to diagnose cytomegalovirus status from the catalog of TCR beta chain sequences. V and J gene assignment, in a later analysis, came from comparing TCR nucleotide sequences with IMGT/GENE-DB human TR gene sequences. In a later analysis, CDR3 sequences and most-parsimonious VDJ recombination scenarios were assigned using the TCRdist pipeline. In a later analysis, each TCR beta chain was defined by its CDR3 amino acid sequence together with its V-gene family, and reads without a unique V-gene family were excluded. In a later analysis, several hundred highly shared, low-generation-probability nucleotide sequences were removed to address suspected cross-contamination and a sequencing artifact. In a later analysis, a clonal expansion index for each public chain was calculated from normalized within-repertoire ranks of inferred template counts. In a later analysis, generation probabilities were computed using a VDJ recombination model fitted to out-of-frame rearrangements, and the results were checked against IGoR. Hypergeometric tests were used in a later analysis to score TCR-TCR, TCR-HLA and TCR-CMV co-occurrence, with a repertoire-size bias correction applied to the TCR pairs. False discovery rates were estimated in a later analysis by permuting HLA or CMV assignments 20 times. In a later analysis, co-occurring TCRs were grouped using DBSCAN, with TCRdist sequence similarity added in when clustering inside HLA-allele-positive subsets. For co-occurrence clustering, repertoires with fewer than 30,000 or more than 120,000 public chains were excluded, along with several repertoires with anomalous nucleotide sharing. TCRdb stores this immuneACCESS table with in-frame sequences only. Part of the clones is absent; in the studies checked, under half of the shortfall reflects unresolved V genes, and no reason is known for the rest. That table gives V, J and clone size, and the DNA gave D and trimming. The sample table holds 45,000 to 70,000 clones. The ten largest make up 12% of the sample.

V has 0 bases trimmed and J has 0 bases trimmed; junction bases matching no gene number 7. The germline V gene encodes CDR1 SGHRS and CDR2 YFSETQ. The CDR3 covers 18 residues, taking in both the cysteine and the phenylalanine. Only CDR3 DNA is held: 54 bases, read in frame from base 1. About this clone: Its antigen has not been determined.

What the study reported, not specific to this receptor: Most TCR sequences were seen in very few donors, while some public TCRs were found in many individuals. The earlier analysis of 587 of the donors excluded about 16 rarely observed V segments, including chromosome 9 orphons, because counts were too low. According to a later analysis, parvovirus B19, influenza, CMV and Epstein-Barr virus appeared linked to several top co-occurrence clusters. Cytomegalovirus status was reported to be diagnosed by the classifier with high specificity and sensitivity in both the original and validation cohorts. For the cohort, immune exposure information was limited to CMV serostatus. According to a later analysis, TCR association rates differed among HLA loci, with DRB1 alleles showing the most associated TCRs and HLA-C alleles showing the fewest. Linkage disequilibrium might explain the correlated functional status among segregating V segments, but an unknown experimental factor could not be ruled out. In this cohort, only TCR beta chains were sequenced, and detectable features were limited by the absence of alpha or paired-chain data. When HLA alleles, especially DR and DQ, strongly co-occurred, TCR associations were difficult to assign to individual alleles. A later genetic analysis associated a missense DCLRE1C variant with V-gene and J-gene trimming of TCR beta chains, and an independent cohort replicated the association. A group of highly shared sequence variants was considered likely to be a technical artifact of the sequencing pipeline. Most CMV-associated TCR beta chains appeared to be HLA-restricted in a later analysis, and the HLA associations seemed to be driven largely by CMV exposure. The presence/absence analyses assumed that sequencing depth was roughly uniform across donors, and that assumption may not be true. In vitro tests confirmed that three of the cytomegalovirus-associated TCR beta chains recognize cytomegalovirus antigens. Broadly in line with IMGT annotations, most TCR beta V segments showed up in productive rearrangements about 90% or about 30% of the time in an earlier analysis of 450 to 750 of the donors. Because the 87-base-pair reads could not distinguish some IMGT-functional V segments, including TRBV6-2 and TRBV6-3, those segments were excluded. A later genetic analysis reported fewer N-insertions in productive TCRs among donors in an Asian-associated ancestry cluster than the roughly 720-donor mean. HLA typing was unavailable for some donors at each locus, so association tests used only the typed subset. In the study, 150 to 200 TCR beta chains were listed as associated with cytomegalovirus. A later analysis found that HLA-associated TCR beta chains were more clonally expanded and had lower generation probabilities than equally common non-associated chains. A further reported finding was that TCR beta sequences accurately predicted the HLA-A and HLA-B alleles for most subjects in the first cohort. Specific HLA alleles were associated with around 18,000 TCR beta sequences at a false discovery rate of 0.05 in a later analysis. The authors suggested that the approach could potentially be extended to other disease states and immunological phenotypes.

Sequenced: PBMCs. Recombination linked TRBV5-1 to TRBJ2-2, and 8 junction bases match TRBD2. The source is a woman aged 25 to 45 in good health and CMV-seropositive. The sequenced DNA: TGCGCCAGCAGCTTGGCGCATTTGGGACTAGCGAACACCGGGGAGCTGTTTTTT. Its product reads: CASSLAHLGLANTGELFF. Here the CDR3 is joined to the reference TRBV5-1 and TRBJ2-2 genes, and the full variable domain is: KAGVTQTPRYLIKTRGQQVTLSCSPISGHRSVSWYQQTPGQGLQFLFEYFSETQRNKGNFPGRFSGRQFSNSRSEMNVSTLELGDSALYLCASSLAHLGLANTGELFFGEGSRLTVL.